This TCR beta chain comes out of a study of T cell responses to AZD1222 COVID-19 vaccine. Some second doses came at about 4 weeks and others at about 12 weeks; these were pooled. This clone was picked up one time. Its antigen is as yet unknown. Whole-study findings and limits: Among those given AZD1222, only five or six were seropositive at baseline. CD4 TCRs linked to vaccination spanned spike, dominating at 160-218 and 743-854.

Clones were read by immunoSEQ multiplex PCR, and TCRdb kept only the in-frame ones, dropping some. The table has 25,000 to 30,000 clones, around 92% seen once. Germline V gene sequence: CDR1 SNHLY, CDR2 FYNNEI. This CDR3 contains 15 residues. The J segment lost 4 bases and the V segment lost 6 bases, leaving 7 bases of the junction unmatched. V usage is TRBV2 and J usage is TRBJ2-2; 8 bases align to TRBD2. This receptor was identified in an adult who received the AZD1222 COVID-19 vaccine. Sequenced here: peripheral blood, sampled 28 days after the second AZD1222 dose. CDR3 protein: CASRGRGRSTGELFF. The CDR3 nucleotides are TGTGCCAGCAGAGGGCGCGGGAGGAGCACCGGGGAGCTGTTTTTT.